The TCR beta chain under discussion was sequenced for a study of blood T cell repertoires in COVID-19. Study at large: PBMCs, B-cell-depleted T cells, or T cells provided the cDNA or gDNA that made up the material.

Germline values: CDR1 LNHDA, CDR2 SQIVND (reference sequence). This CDR3 is 14 amino acids long. V trimming: 5 bases; J trimming: 1 base; junction bases outside the gene matches: 2. Participants came from 20 to 25 US areas, aged roughly 18 to 89 years. Participants reported their clinical history, and cohort assignment relied on those reports. Authors' processing steps: Reference gene primer amplification gave nucleated cell count estimates. The protocol was immunoSEQ multiplex PCR, while the TCRdb copy is restricted to in-frame clones and leaves out a portion. D and trimming were read from the DNA, whereas the V and J calls and clone size are those reported in that table. The sample lists some 330,000 clones; roughly 87% were seen once.

This sequence was found in a woman between 45 and 60 years old who had recovered from COVID-19. This rearrangement joins TRBV19 to TRBJ1-5; 7 bases match TRBD1. The sample consisted of PBMCs or T cells enriched from blood (not recorded which). This CDR3 is CASSQGQSNQPQHF. As DNA, the CDR3 is TGTGCCAGTAGTCAGGGACAGAGCAATCAGCCCCAGCATTTT. Full variable domain (outside the CDR3, taken from reference TRBV19 and TRBJ1-5): DGGITQSPKYLFRKEGQNVTLSCEQNLNHDAMYWYRQDPGQGLRLIYYSQIVNDFQKGDIAEGYSVSREKKESFPLTVTSAQKNPTAFYLCASSQGQSNQPQHFGDGTRLSIL.